The clone carrying this T cell receptor (beta chain) was seen a handful of times. The antigen is not known. V lost 4 bases, J lost 5 bases, and 13 bases lay in between. Germline V gives CDR1 SGHTA, CDR2 FQGNSA. There are 14 residues in the CDR3. This entry belongs to a study of T-cell memory formation after mild COVID-19. For the study at large: Largely donor-specific sequence clusters came from a couple of donors. The study, taken as a whole, reports: Pre-infection memory already had some responding clones, implying cross-reactive memory joined.

TCRdb ran MiXCR on the 5' RACE reads and lists one entry per CDR3 protein. The table lists 6,000 to 9,500 distinct CDR3 sequences, roughly 30% of them singletons. This sequence was found in an adult woman who had mild COVID-19 (a few samples of this study predate the infection). Cell type and time point are not known. The chain links TRBV7-2 to TRBJ2-3; D possibly corresponds to TRBD1 (5 bases). The material sequenced was PBMCs or a T cell subset sorted from them (not recorded which). The CDR3 reads CASSSTRVGDTQYF. The CDR3 DNA reads TGTGCCAGCAGCTCGACCAGGGTCGGAGATACGCAGTATTTT. The full variable domain, with the rest looked up from reference TRBV7-2 and TRBJ2-3, is GAGVSQSPSNKVTEKGKDVELRCDPISGHTALYWYRQSLGQGLEFLIYFQGNSAPDKSGLPSDRFSAERTGGSVSTLTIQRTQQEDSAVYLCASSSTRVGDTQYFGPGTRLTVL.